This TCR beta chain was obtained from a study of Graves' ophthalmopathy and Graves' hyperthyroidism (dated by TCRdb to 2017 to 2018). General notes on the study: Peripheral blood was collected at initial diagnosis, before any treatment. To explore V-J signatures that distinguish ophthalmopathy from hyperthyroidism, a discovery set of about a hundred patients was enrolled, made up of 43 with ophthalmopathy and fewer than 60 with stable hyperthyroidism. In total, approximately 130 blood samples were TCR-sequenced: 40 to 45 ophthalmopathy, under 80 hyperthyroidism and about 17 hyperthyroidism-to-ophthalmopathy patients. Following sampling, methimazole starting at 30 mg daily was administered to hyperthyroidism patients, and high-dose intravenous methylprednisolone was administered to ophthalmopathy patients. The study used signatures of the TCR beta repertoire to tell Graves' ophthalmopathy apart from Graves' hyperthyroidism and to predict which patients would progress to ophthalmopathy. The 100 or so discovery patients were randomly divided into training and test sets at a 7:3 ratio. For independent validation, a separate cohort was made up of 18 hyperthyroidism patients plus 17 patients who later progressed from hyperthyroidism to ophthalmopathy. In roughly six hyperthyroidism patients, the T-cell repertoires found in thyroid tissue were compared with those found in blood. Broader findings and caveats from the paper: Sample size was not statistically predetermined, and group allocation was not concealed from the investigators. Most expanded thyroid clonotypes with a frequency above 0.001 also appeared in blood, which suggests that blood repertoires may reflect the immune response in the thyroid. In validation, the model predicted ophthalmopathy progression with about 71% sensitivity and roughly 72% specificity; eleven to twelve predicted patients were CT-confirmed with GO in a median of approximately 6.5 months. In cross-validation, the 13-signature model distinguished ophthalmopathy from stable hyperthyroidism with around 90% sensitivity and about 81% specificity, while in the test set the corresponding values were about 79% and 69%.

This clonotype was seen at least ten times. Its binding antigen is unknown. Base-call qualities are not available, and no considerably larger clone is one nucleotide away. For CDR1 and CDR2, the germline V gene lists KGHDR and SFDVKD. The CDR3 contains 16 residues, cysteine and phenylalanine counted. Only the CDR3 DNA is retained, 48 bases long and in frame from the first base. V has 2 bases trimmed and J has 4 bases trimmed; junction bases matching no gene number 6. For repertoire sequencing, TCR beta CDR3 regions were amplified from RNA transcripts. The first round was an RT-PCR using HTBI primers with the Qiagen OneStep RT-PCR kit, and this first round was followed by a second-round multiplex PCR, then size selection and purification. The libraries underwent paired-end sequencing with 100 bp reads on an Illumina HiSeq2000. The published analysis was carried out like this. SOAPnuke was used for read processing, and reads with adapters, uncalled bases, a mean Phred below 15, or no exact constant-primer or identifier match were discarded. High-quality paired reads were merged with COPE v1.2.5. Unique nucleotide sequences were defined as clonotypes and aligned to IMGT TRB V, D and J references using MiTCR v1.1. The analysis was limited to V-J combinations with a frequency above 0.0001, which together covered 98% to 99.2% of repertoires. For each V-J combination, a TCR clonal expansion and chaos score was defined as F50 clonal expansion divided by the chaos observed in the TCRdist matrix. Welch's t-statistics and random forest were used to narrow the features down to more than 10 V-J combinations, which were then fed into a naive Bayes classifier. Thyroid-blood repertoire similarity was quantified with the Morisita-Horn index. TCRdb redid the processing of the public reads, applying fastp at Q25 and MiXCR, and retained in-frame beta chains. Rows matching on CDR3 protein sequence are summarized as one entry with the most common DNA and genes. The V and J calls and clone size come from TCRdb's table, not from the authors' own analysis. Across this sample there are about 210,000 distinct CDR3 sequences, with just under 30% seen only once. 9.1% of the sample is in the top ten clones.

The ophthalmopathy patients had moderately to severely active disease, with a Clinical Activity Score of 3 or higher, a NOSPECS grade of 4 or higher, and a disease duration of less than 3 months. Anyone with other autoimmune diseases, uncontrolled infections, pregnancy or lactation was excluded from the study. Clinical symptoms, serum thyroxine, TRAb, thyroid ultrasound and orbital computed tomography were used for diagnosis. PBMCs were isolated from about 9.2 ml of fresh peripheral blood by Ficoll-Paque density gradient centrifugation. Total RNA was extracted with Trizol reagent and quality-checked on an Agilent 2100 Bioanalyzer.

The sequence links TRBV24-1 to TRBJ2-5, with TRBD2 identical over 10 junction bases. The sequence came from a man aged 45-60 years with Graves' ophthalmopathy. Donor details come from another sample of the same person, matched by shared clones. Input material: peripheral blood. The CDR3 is CATSDSSTSGAETQYF. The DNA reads TGTGCCACCAGTGATTCCTCAACTAGCGGGGCAGAGACCCAGTACTTC.